This passage covers 9 T cell receptor beta chains from one sample sequenced in a study of technical replicates of blood from several donors. Some clones are missing from TCRdb's copy, which holds only in-frame ones; the method was immunoSEQ multiplex PCR. The top ten hold roughly 0.25% of the sample, which has around 80,000 clones, roughly 93% seen once. The material sequenced was T cells isolated from PBMCs. The receptors were sampled from a human donor in good health.

The V call is TRBV6-6, the J call TRBJ1-2, with TRBD1 matching 9 bases. There are 14 residues in the CDR3. Per the germline V gene, CDR1 is MNHNY and CDR2 is SVGAGI (reference sequence). V lost 5 bases to trimming and J lost 4 bases; unmatched junction nucleotides: 5. The CDR3 reads CASSRDRETYGYTF. The CDR3 DNA reads as TGTGCCAGCAGTAGGGACAGGGAAACCTATGGCTACACCTTC.

This rearrangement joins TRBV5-4 to TRBJ2-1; D possibly corresponds to TRBD1 (5 bases). V gave up 0 bases and J gave up 1 base, with 17 bases separating them. The CDR3 consists of 18 residues. Germline loops: CDR1 SGHNT, CDR2 YYREEE (reference sequence). The CDR3 DNA follows: TGTGCCAGCAGCTTGGATTTGGGGAAAGGGGCGTCCTACAATGAGCAGTTCTTC. It encodes CASSLDLGKGASYNEQFF.

This chain links TRBV5-4 with TRBJ1-2; D is perhaps TRBD1 (6 bases). CDR1 is SGHNT, CDR2 YYREEE, per germline (reference sequence). The CDR3 has 14 amino acids. With 4 bases removed from V and 5 bases from J, the gap between germline ends came to 15 bases. CDR3 nucleotides: TGTGCCAGCAGCCTCCAGGGGCTCCTTTATGGCTACACCTTC. This gives the protein CASSLQGLLYGYTF. The entire variable domain, with the rest obtained from reference TRBV5-4 and TRBJ1-2, is as follows: ETGVTQSPTHLIKTRGQQVTLRCSSQSGHNTVSWYQQALGQGPQFIFQYYREEENGRGNFPPRFSGLQFPNYSSELNVNALELDDSALYLCASSLQGLLYGYTFGSGTRLTVV.

The chain recombines TRBV29-1 with TRBJ2-5, with 11 nucleotides matching TRBD1. After removal of 6 bases from V and 4 bases from J, the junction contained 7 bases not matched to a gene. Germline V gene sequence: CDR1 SQVTM, CDR2 ANQGSEA. This CDR3 has 14 amino acids. CDR3 bases: TGCAGCGTAGATGGGACAGGGGGGCGAGAGACCCAGTACTTC. It yields the protein CSVDGTGGRETQYF.

The genes are TRBV29-1 and TRBJ1-1, with 9 bases lining up with TRBD1. The V and J ends lost 7 bases and 11 bases, in that order; junction bases with no gene match: 11. The germline V gene encodes CDR1 SQVTM and CDR2 ANQGSEA. The CDR3 loop spans 12 amino acids. CDR3 in DNA: TGCAGCGGTATCCGGGACAGGGTGAACGCTTTCTTT. Translating gives CSGIRDRVNAFF.

This clone was detected once. V is TRBV18 and J is TRBJ1-5; 7 positions match TRBD1. V was clipped by 1 base and J by 5 bases; unmatched bases: 5. Germline V gene sequence: CDR1 KGHSH, CDR2 LQKENI. There are 15 residues in the CDR3. The CDR3 reads CASSPQQGVDQPQHF. The CDR3 DNA reads TGTGCCAGCTCACCACAGCAGGGGGTGGATCAGCCCCAGCATTTT.

The chain links TRBV19 to TRBJ2-1, with 9 bases matching TRBD2. V lost 4 bases and J lost 4; bases outside the gene matches: 5. The CDR3 is made up of 15 amino acids. Germline V gene sequence: CDR1 LNHDA, CDR2 SQIVND (reference sequence). CDR3 coding DNA: TGTGCCAGTAGTAGACTAGCGGCGCTTTACAATGAGCAGTTCTTC. Its translation: CASSRLAALYNEQFF.

The rearrangement joins TRBV5-1 to TRBJ1-1; D not resolved. The ends were cut back, 0 bases at V and 1 base at J, with 7 bases in the middle. This CDR3 is built from 14 residues. From germline, CDR1 is SGHRS and CDR2 YFSETQ. The CDR3 DNA reads as TGCGCCAGCAGCTTGGTGGGAGCGAACACTGAAGCTTTCTTT. Its protein is CASSLVGANTEAFF.

V is TRBV6-6 and J is TRBJ2-7; 9 bases match TRBD1. The CDR3 runs to 14 residues. Germline V gene sequence: CDR1 MNHNY, CDR2 SVGAGI (reference sequence). V lost 5 bases to trimming and J lost 3 bases; unmatched junction nucleotides: 5. The CDR3 nucleotides are TGTGCCAGCAGTGACAGGGGGATCGTCTACGAGCAGTACTTC. Encoded protein: CASSDRGIVYEQYF.